This TCR beta chain was identified in a study of cytomegalovirus exposure and HLA in healthy donors. Germline V gene sequence: CDR1 MGHRA, CDR2 YSYEKL. The CDR3 length is 13 residues. V lost 4 bases to trimming and J lost 7 bases; unmatched junction nucleotides: 3. Of note for this clone: What it binds is unknown.

General study points: A later analysis linked a missense variant in DCLRE1C to the trimming of TCR beta V and J genes. It was reported that TCR beta sequences correctly inferred the HLA-A and HLA-B alleles for most subjects.

The PCR was carried out with 60 Vbeta primers and 13 Jbeta primers. Data came from immunoSEQ multiplex PCR; TCRdb stores just in-frame clones and leaves some out. The sample shows over 150,000 clones, 80% to 90% of them seen only once. This TCR was sampled from a male donor in good health and CMV-seronegative. Sequenced: PBMCs. The rearrangement links TRBV4-1 to TRBJ1-5, with 8 bases fitting TRBD1. CDR3 coding DNA: TGCGCCAGCAGCCCAGGGGGCGTACAGCCCCAGCATTTT. Protein sequence: CASSPGGVQPQHF.